These 12 T cell receptor beta chains came from one sample sequenced in a study of T cells in women clearing cervical HPV infection. The assay was immunoSEQ multiplex PCR, and TCRdb's table has in-frame clones only and misses some. This table lists tens of thousands of clones. The sample consisted of blood buffy coat. Every receptor here comes from a woman between 18 and 70 years old with a cervical HPV16 infection that either progressed to CIN3+ or cleared (not recorded which).

With respect to this clone: Read sequence stops 3 residues before the CDR3 end, and the germline J gene provides the missing end. The chain is built from TRBV6-2 or TRBV6-3 and TRBJ1-3, with a tentative D call TRBD1 (6 bases). V lost 4 bases, J lost 2 bases, and 12 bases lay in between. The CDR3 covers 15 residues. Germline CDR1 reads MNHEY; CDR2 reads SVGEGT. The sequenced CDR3 bases are TGTGCCAGCAGTTGGGGGCTTTTCGCTGGAAACACC. Its translation: CASSWGLFAGNT. From start to end, the CDR3 is CASSWGLFAGNTIYF.

A note on this clone: The read terminates 3 residues before the CDR3 end, so the remaining end is supplied by the germline J gene. The chain carries TRBV2 and TRBJ2-1; D possibly corresponds to TRBD2 (5 bases). The CDR3 is 12 amino acids. Germline values: CDR1 SNHLY, CDR2 FYNNEI. Trimming stripped 7 bases from V and 4 bases from J, with 8 bases between. CDR3 in amino acids: CASTGLYNEQFF. CDR3 DNA (partial): TGTGCCAGCACCGGACTTTACAATGAG.

As concerns this clone: The sequenced fragment ends 3 residues before the CDR3 boundary, so the rest is inferred from the germline J gene. The chain is built from TRBV2 and TRBJ1-6; D remains ambiguous. Germline lookup yields CDR1 SNHLY and CDR2 FYNNEI. V lost 8 bases to trimming and J lost 0 bases, with 8 bases between them. The CDR3 is 14 residues long. The DNA read from the CDR3 is TGTGCCAGCCGCCGCGCCTCCTATAATTCACCC. It encodes CASRRASYNSP. The full CDR3 protein reads CASRRASYNSPLHF. The whole variable domain, filled in from reference TRBV2 and TRBJ1-6, reads EPEVTQTPSHQVTQMGQEVILRCVPISNHLYFYWYRQILGQKVEFLVSFYNNEISEKSEIFDDQFSVERPDGSNFTLKIRSTKLEDSAMYFCASRRASYNSPLHFGNGTRLTVT.

Worth noting for this clone: The read finishes 3 residues shy of the CDR3 end, and the germline J gene is used to complete it. The rearrangement uses TRBV18 and TRBJ1-1; perhaps TRBD1 as D (5 bases). The germline V gene has CDR1 KGHSH and CDR2 LQKENI. Deletions cut 6 bases from V and 4 bases from J, with 18 bases between. CDR3 length: 15 amino acids. The CDR3 sequence is CASSPITGGGTEAFF. The sequenced part of the CDR3 DNA is TGTGCCAGCTCCCCTATCACGGGGGGGGGCACTGAA.

Points on this clone: The sequenced fragment ends 3 residues before the CDR3 boundary, so the rest is inferred from the germline J gene. The chain carries TRBV19 and TRBJ1-1; D unclear. Germline V CDR1 and CDR2: LNHDA, SQIVND (reference sequence). The CDR3 loop spans 11 amino acids. The CDR3 bases that were read are TGTGCCAGTAGCTTAAGGTTGGTG. Protein: CASSLRLV. The entire CDR3 sequence reads CASSLRLVAFF. Full variable domain (outside the CDR3, taken from reference TRBV19 and TRBJ1-1): DGGITQSPKYLFRKEGQNVTLSCEQNLNHDAMYWYRQDPGQGLRLIYYSQIVNDFQKGDIAEGYSVSREKKESFPLTVTSAQKNPTAFYLCASSLRLVAFFGQGTRLTVV.

A remark on this clone: The read falls 3 residues short of the CDR3 end, and the missing part is taken from the germline J gene. V and J are TRBV5-4 and TRBJ2-7, with 8 bases identical to TRBD1. Germline lookup yields CDR1 SGHNT and CDR2 YYREEE (reference sequence). With V trimmed by 3 bases and J by 2 bases, 1 base remained unmatched. This CDR3 comprises 13 residues. The DNA read from the CDR3 is TGTGCCAGCAGCTCGGACAGGGCCTACGAG. Translating it yields CASSSDRAYE. The full CDR3 is CASSSDRAYEQYF. Full variable domain (rest looked up from reference TRBV5-4 and TRBJ2-7): ETGVTQSPTHLIKTRGQQVTLRCSSQSGHNTVSWYQQALGQGPQFIFQYYREEENGRGNFPPRFSGLQFPNYSSELNVNALELDDSALYLCASSSDRAYEQYFGPGTRLTVT.

Worth noting for this clone: At the DNA level, this CDR3 is encoded by other sequences in the same sample as well. The CDR3 reads CASSLGGDSYEQYF. Partial CDR3 DNA: TGTGCCAGCAGCTTGGGGGGGGATTCCTACGAG. The chain has TRBV5-6 and TRBJ2-7; tentative D call: TRBD2 (6 bases). The read stops 3 residues short of the end of the CDR3; the missing end is completed from the germline J gene. The V gene lost 0 bases and the J gene lost 1 base, with 8 bases spanning the gap. Germline V gene sequence: CDR1 SGHDT, CDR2 YYEEEE. The CDR3 is 14 residues long.

On this clone itself: The read ends 3 residues shy of where the CDR3 ends; the end is completed using the germline J gene. The V gene is TRBV7-3, the J gene TRBJ2-7, with TRBD2 matching over 7 bases. This CDR3 has 13 amino acids. Germline CDR1 and CDR2: SGHTA and FQGTGA. V shed 5 bases and J 5 bases; nucleotides not matched to a gene: 6. The CDR3 loop reads CASSEVGGDEQYF. Partial CDR3 DNA: TGTGCCAGCAGCGAAGTGGGGGGGGACGAG.

CDR3 residues: CASSQDPRATNEKLFF. CDR3 DNA, as far as it was read: TGCGCCAGCAGCCAAGATCCAAGGGCAACTAATGAAAAA. The chain uses TRBV4-1 and TRBJ1-4; D gene uncertain. Read sequence stops 3 residues before the CDR3 end, and the germline J gene provides the missing end. The CDR3 consists of 16 residues. The V end was cut by 0 bases, the J end by 0 bases, with 8 bases between. Per germline, CDR1 MGHRA and CDR2 YSYEKL.

A word on this clone: The read ends 3 residues shy of where the CDR3 ends; the end is completed using the germline J gene. This chain connects TRBV7-8 to TRBJ2-3, with 8 nucleotides matching TRBD1. J gave up 2 bases and V 5 bases, and 6 bases lay outside the gene matches. This CDR3 is 15 amino acids long. The germline V gene encodes CDR1 SGHVS and CDR2 FQNEAQ. CDR3 DNA (partial): TGTGCCAGCAGCCTTAACAGGGGGAACACAGATACG. This translates into CASSLNRGNTDT. The whole CDR3 region reads CASSLNRGNTDTQYF.

Details on this clone: The read is 3 residues too short to cover the CDR3 end, so that end is filled in from the germline J gene. The chain couples TRBV9 to TRBJ2-5, with D possibly matching TRBD1 (5 bases). This CDR3 spans 16 amino acids. V lost 4 bases and J lost 5, with 21 bases in between. The germline V gene encodes CDR1 SGDLS and CDR2 YYNGEE. The covered CDR3 bases are TGTGCCAGCAGCCCCAATTCAGGGATGACAAGGGAGACC. Translation: CASSPNSGMTRET. The full CDR3 sequence reads CASSPNSGMTRETQYF.

Considering frequency, this clone is large. CDR3 in amino acids: CASSEWLADYEQYF. The sequenced CDR3 bases are TGTGCCAGCAGTGAATGGCTAGCGGACTACGAG. The chain has TRBV6-1 and TRBJ2-7; TRBD2 agrees at 7 bases. The read gets to within 3 residues of the CDR3 end, and the germline J gene fills in the rest. The CDR3 runs 14 residues. The trim removed 2 bases at V and 3 bases at J, leaving 4 bases unmatched. CDR1 is MNHNS and CDR2 is SASEGT in the germline V gene.